This T cell receptor (beta chain) was identified during a study of blood T cell repertoires in COVID-19 (dated by TCRdb to the early 2020s). Context from the whole study: Samples from collaborators originated in the United States, Italy and Spain and spanned both the acute and convalescent phases of COVID-19. Deeply sampled blood TCRbeta repertoires from subjects exposed to, actively infected with, or recovered from COVID-19 were included in the dataset. Where available, HLA class I and class II types were obtained from metadata supplied by the sample provider rather than from assay-based typing. Samples came from the ongoing ImmuneRACE study (first 160 participants) plus 1,254 subjects from 6 global collaborators. The repertoires were released in a freely available public database intended as a resource for research on the immune response to SARS-CoV-2. The prospective study material was composed of cDNA or gDNA derived from T cells, B-cell-depleted T cells, or PBMCs. Sample metadata almost always included a de-identified subject ID, COVID-19 status, age in years and sex.

As for this clone: The specificity of this receptor is unknown. No base quality information exists; no much larger clone differs at one position.

Whole blood was collected in K2EDTA tubes by collaborating institutions according to the institutions' own protocols. For TCRbeta analysis, collaborator samples were shipped as frozen whole blood, as isolated PBMCs, or as DNA extracted from either sample type. TCRbeta CDR3 regions were amplified from genomic DNA by means of the immunoSEQ Assay, a bias-controlled multiplex PCR. As for how the authors treated the data: The number of nucleated cells in each sample was estimated from the amplification of reference gene primers within the assay. Sequence reads were collapsed and filtered to measure the absolute abundance of every unique TCRbeta CDR3 rearrangement. For each sample, productive Simpson clonality was calculated as the square root of Simpson's diversity index across productive rearrangements. Sourced from immuneACCESS, this table was stored by TCRdb with only in-frame sequences that have V and J called. A share of the clones is absent; for the studies checked, an unresolved V gene accounts for under half, and the remainder has no known explanation. D and trimming come from the DNA, and the V and J calls and clone size come from that table. The sample table contains 200,000 to 250,000 clones; only one count was recorded for 82% of them. Together, the top ten hold less than 4% of the sample.

From the germline V gene, CDR1 is MNHEY and CDR2 is SVGAGI. V lost 5 bases and J lost 7 bases, and the count of bases not matched to a germline gene is 10. Taken from cysteine to phenylalanine, the CDR3 has 16 residues. Just CDR3 DNA is preserved here, 48 bases in frame from base 1. On the study overall, not on this receptor specifically: The amount of clinical and demographic metadata varied by source and participant and was provided uncurated.

This receptor was taken from a woman under 30 with acute or convalescent COVID-19. The sample taken for sequencing was peripheral blood. The chain is made from TRBV6-5 and TRBJ1-6; the junction holds 8 bases that match TRBD1. The bases are TGTGCCAGCAGTAACTACGGACAGGGTGGGAATTCACCCCTCCACTTT. The resulting protein is CASSNYGQGGNSPLHF.